The 20 T cell receptor beta chains below come from one sample, sequenced in a study of T cell responses to AZD1222 COVID-19 vaccine (dated by TCRdb to 2020 to 2023). The protocol used for the library was the immunoSEQ multiplex PCR assay. TCRdb holds this immuneACCESS table with in-frame rearrangements only. Some clones are missing; in checked studies, unresolved V genes explain under half, and the rest has no known cause. This sample holds around 110,000 clones; 85% to 95% were observed only once. The ten biggest clones cover about 2.7% of the sample. The time point label, read with the paper, signifies: baseline before first vaccination. The starting material was peripheral blood, obtained on day 0 of AZD1222 vaccination. These receptors were obtained from an adult in good health.

The rearrangement uses TRBV27 and TRBJ2-3; the D is unclear. CDR3 length equals 14 residues. The germline V and J ends were trimmed by 7 bases and 2 bases, with 13 bases remaining between them. The V gene's germline CDR1 is MNHEY and CDR2 SMNVEV (reference sequence). The CDR3 loop is CASKGSVYTDTQYF. The CDR3 DNA reads as TGTGCCAGCAAGGGTTCAGTCTACACAGATACGCAGTATTTT.

The V gene is TRBV15, the J gene TRBJ1-5; tentative D call: TRBD1 (6 bases). V was cut by 3 bases and J by 15 bases, with 21 bases left in between. The CDR3 is 14 residues long. CDR1 is LNHNV and CDR2 is YYDKDF in the germline V gene (reference sequence). This chain's CDR3 is CATSRLGGGQSLHF. The CDR3 DNA follows: TGTGCCACCAGCAGGCTGGGCGGTGGACAGTCCCTGCATTTT.

V gene TRBV6-5 combines with J gene TRBJ1-1; a weak D match, TRBD1 (6 bases). V shed 7 bases and J shed 4 bases, with 16 bases lying between them. Germline V lookup: CDR1 MNHEY, CDR2 SVGAGI. The CDR3 totals 14 residues. The CDR3 spells CASTGAGARTEAFF. The DNA for the CDR3 is TGTGCCAGCACAGGGGCAGGGGCGCGCACTGAAGCTTTCTTT.

This rearrangement joins TRBV5-6 to TRBJ1-2, with a possible D match to TRBD1 (5 bases). The ends were cut back, 3 bases at V and 5 bases at J, with 14 bases in the middle. Germline CDR1 and CDR2: SGHDT and YYEEEE. The CDR3 has 14 amino acids. CDR3 protein: CASSSGTQWYGYTF. The CDR3, as DNA: TGTGCCAGCAGCTCTGGGACCCAATGGTATGGCTACACCTTC.

This clone has a single count. The J gene is TRBJ2-7, the V gene TRBV9; D uncertain. Germline V lookup: CDR1 SGDLS, CDR2 YYNGEE. Trimming shortened V by 4 bases and J by 3 bases, and 11 bases separated the two germline ends. This CDR3 has 13 residues. CDR3 in DNA: TGTGCCAGCAGCTCCTGGGCCGGCTACGAGCAGTACTTC. Translation gives CASSSWAGYEQYF.

The chain links TRBV5-1 to TRBJ2-2; 9 bases map to TRBD2. Germline CDR1 SGHRS, CDR2 YFSETQ. The CDR3 contains 14 residues. V lost 8 bases, J lost 5 bases, and 7 bases stayed unmatched. The CDR3 DNA reads as TGCGCCAGTAGCGGGAGTAGAGGGACCGGGGAGCTGTTTTTT. Translation gives CASSGSRGTGELFF.

This clone appeared a few times. The chain has TRBV27 and TRBJ2-1, with no clear D. V shed 8 bases and J shed 4 bases, with 6 bases lying between them. CDR1 MNHEY and CDR2 SMNVEV come from the germline V gene (reference sequence). This CDR3 is 11 amino acids long. The CDR3 loop is CASGQYNEQFF. The CDR3 DNA reads TGTGCCAGCGGCCAATACAATGAGCAGTTCTTC.

The chain combines TRBV19 with TRBJ1-4; no definite D call. CDR1 LNHDA and CDR2 SQIVND come from the germline V gene (reference sequence). There are 13 residues in the CDR3. V lost 2 bases and J lost 8, with 9 bases in between. This CDR3 reads CASSIQASEKLFF. The CDR3 bases are TGTGCCAGTAGTATACAGGCGTCGGAAAAACTGTTTTTT.

This chain uses TRBV11-3 with TRBJ2-3; D is uncertain. Deletions cut 1 base from V and 4 bases from J, with 6 bases between. This CDR3 is built from 13 residues. CDR1 SGHNT and CDR2 YENEEA come from the germline V gene. CDR3 coding DNA: TGTGCCAGCAGCTTAGGGACCCCAGATACGCAGTATTTT. Translating gives CASSLGTPDTQYF.

This chain connects TRBV15 to TRBJ1-3; D is perhaps TRBD1 (5 bases). This CDR3 spans 16 amino acids. CDR1 LNHNV and CDR2 YYDKDF come from the germline V gene (reference sequence). V was trimmed by 4 bases and J by 1 base, leaving 14 bases between them. This CDR3 is CATSKSSEGSGNTIYF. Written as DNA, the CDR3 is TGTGCCACCAGCAAATCCAGTGAGGGGTCTGGAAACACCATATATTTT.

V and J are TRBV12-3 or TRBV12-4 and TRBJ2-1, with 12 bases identical to TRBD1. The CDR3 runs to 13 residues. The V and J ends lost 6 bases and 7 bases, in that order; junction bases with no gene match: 1. The CDR3 loop is CASRGQGANEQFF. CDR3 nucleotides: TGTGCCAGCAGGGGACAGGGGGCTAATGAGCAGTTCTTC.

This rearrangement joins TRBV7-8 to TRBJ2-7; TRBD2 aligns across 7 bases. Trimming at V came to 5 bases and at J to 7 bases, leaving 14 bases not matched to a gene. CDR3 size: 15 residues. CDR1 is SGHVS, CDR2 FQNEAQ, per germline. Here the CDR3 DNA reads TGTGCCAGCAGCCACCCTGGCGCGGGAGCGGGTGAGCAGTACTTC. It codes for CASSHPGAGAGEQYF.

The rearrangement uses TRBV19 and TRBJ1-5; TRBD1 might be the D (6 bases). Between the trimmed V and J ends, which lost 5 bases and 5 bases, there was a span of 16 bases. The CDR3 extends over 15 amino acids. Looked up from germline, CDR1 is LNHDA and CDR2 is SQIVND (reference sequence). The CDR3 loop reads CASSAGGRSDQPQHF. In DNA form, the CDR3 reads TGTGCCAGTAGTGCCGGGGGCCGGAGCGATCAGCCCCAGCATTTT.

The chain recombines TRBV19 with TRBJ2-3; tentative D call: TRBD2 (5 bases). V gave up 4 bases and J gave up 7 bases, with 18 bases separating them. Germline V gene sequence: CDR1 LNHDA, CDR2 SQIVND (reference sequence). The CDR3 spans 15 residues. Here the CDR3 DNA reads TGTGCCAGTAGTACCCCCGGACTCCTCCGTTATACGCAGTATTTT. It is translated as CASSTPGLLRYTQYF.

This rearrangement joins TRBV6-5 to TRBJ2-7; D might be TRBD2 (5 bases). V lost 0 bases to trimming and J lost 6 bases, with 18 bases between them. The CDR3 covers 16 residues. From germline, CDR1 is MNHEY and CDR2 SVGAGI. CDR3 coding DNA: TGTGCCAGCAGTTACTCCTCTGCTTCCTGGACTGGCGAGCAGTACTTC. Translating it yields CASSYSSASWTGEQYF.

The chain uses TRBV28 and TRBJ2-7; 10 positions agree with TRBD2. J gave up 7 bases and V 5 bases, and 11 bases lay outside the gene matches. This CDR3 region has 15 residues. Germline CDR1 reads MDHEN; CDR2 reads SYDVKM. CDR3 amino acids: CASSRLAGSFGEQYF. CDR3 sequence (DNA): TGTGCCAGCAGTAGACTAGCGGGCTCCTTTGGGGAGCAGTACTTC.

V usage is TRBV6-6 and J usage is TRBJ1-6; 7 nucleotides agree with TRBD1. The CDR3 length is 14 residues. Germline CDR1 and CDR2: MNHNY and SVGAGI (reference sequence). Trimming took 5 bases from V and 8 from J; bases not matched to a gene: 6. For the CDR3, the DNA is TGTGCCAGCAGTCTAACAGGGGAGGATTCACCCCTCCACTTT. This gives the protein CASSLTGEDSPLHF.

V gene TRBV9 combines with J gene TRBJ2-1; TRBD2 aligns across 11 bases. The CDR3 is 14 residues long. CDR1 and CDR2 (germline): SGDLS, YYNGEE. V lost 5 bases to trimming and J lost 9 bases; unmatched junction nucleotides: 7. CDR3 amino acids: CASSLTSGMSEQFF. CDR3 nucleotides: TGTGCCAGCAGTCTGACTAGCGGGATGAGTGAGCAGTTCTTC.

The CDR3 bases are TGCGCCAGCAGCTTCCGGGGCCCGGACGAGCAGTACTTC. Amino acid sequence: CASSFRGPDEQYF. The rearrangement links TRBV5-1 to TRBJ2-7, with D perhaps assigned TRBD1 or TRBD2 (5 bases each). Trimming removed 2 bases from V and 5 bases from J, with 11 bases in between. CDR3 length: 13 residues. The V gene's germline CDR1 is SGHRS and CDR2 YFSETQ.

The CDR3 loop is CSVVGLPDHNEQFF. DNA for the CDR3: TGCAGCGTTGTAGGCCTCCCAGACCACAATGAGCAGTTCTTC. V and J are TRBV29-1 and TRBJ2-1; D is unresolved. The germline gives CDR1 SQVTM, CDR2 ANQGSEA. The V and J ends lost 4 bases and 5 bases respectively, with 15 bases between them. CDR3 length: 14 residues.